These T cell receptor beta chains were read from a single sample in a study of cytomegalovirus exposure and HLA in healthy donors. Using immunoSEQ multiplex PCR, the repertoire was profiled, and TCRdb retains in-frame clones only, with some absent. The sample shows some 150,000 clones, under 85% of them seen only once. The sequencing sample was made of PBMCs. The receptors were sampled from a human donor in good health. Both conserved end residues are part of each CDR3. The D gene is left open where the match is weak. Not every row has a clone size; where given, it reads once, few, many or a size class.

TRBV7-9,-,-,TRBJ2-6,TGTGCCAGCAGCTTAGAGTGGGGGGGACAAAGCTCTGGGGCCAACGTCCTGACTTTC,CASSLEWGGQSSGANVLTF
TRBV9,TRBD1,-,TRBJ2-1,TGTGCCAGCAGCGTCCAACAGGGGTCATACAATGAGCAGTTCTTC,CASSVQQGSYNEQFF
TRBV6-1,TRBD2,-,TRBJ2-3,TGTGCCAGCAGTGTTGAGCGGGGATCCACAGATACGCAGTATTTT,CASSVERGSTDTQYF
TRBV5-6,-,-,TRBJ1-2,TGTGCCAGCAGCTTGGTTCAGGGGTACGGCTATGGCTACACCTTC,CASSLVQGYGYGYTF
TRBV27,TRBD1,once,TRBJ1-6,TGTGCCAGCGCGGACAGGGGGTATTCACCCCTCCACTTT,CASADRGYSPLHF
TRBV7-6,TRBD1,-,TRBJ2-2,TGTGCCAGCAGCTTATCGGGACAGTTAACCGGGGAGCTGTTTTTT,CASSLSGQLTGELFF
TRBV5-8,TRBD1,once,TRBJ1-4,TGTGCCAGCAGCCGGGGGACAGGGTCTTATGAAAAACTGTTTTTT,CASSRGTGSYEKLFF
TRBV9,TRBD2,-,TRBJ2-1,TGTGCCAGCAGCACTACTAGCGGGGGGGCTTATGAGCAGTTCTTC,CASSTTSGGAYEQFF
TRBV30,TRBD2,once,TRBJ2-5,TGTGCCTGGAGTGTACTGGGCGGGGGGCTAGGAGAGACCCAGTACTTC,CAWSVLGGGLGETQYF
TRBV27,-,-,TRBJ1-3,TGTGCCAGCAGTTTAGACCGGACTTCTGGAAACACCATATATTTT,CASSLDRTSGNTIYF